This T cell receptor (beta chain) was sequenced in a study of CD8 T cells in ankylosing spondylitis. Germline CDR1 SGHRS, CDR2 YFSETQ. This CDR3 comprises 16 residues. Trimming left V 0 bases short and J 0 bases short, with 11 bases between. TCRdb passed the 5' RACE reads through MiXCR, listing each CDR3 protein once. The data contain some 350,000 distinct CDR3 sequences, roughly 14% of them singletons. Worth noting for this clonotype: What it binds is not known.

Study-level findings and limits: Matched ankylosing spondylitis synovial fluid reportedly showed significant enrichment of disease-linked clones.

The chain uses TRBV5-1 and TRBJ2-3; D possibly uses TRBD1 or TRBD2 (6 bases each). The specimen was blood, either unsorted or a sorted T cell fraction (not recorded which). This sequence was found in a male donor with ankylosing spondylitis or in good health (not recorded which). CDR3 coding DNA: TGCGCCAGCAGCTTGGTATCGGGGGCCAGCACAGATACGCAGTATTTT. Amino acid sequence: CASSLVSGASTDTQYF.